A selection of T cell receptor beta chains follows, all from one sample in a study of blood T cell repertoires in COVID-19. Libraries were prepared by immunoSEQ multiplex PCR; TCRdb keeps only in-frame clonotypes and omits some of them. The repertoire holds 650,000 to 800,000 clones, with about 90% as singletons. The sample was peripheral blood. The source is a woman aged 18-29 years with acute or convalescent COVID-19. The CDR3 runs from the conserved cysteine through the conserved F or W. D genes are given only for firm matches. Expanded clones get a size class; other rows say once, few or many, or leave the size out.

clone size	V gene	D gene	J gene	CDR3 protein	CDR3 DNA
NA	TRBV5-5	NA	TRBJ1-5	CASSSGKMRWQPQHF	TGTGCCAGCAGTTCGGGGAAGATGAGGTGGCAGCCCCAGCATTTT
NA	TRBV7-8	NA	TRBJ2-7	CASSLFFPTGSSYEQYF	TGTGCCAGCAGCTTATTCTTCCCAACAGGGAGCTCCTACGAGCAGTACTTC
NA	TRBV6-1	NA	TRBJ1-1	CASSEATGTLNTEAFF	TGTGCCAGCAGTGAAGCAACCGGGACATTGAACACTGAAGCTTTCTTT
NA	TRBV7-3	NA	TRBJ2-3	CASSLLGSRTDTQYF	TGTGCCAGCAGCTTATTGGGTAGCCGCACAGATACGCAGTATTTT
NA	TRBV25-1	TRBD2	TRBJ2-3	CASGPGLAGEVGTDTQYF	TGTGCCAGCGGACCGGGCCTAGCGGGGGAGGTTGGTACAGATACGCAGTATTTT
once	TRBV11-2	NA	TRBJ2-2	CASSLAGVELFF	TGTGCCAGCAGCTTAGCGGGGGTGGAGCTGTTTTTT
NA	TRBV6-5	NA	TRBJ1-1	CASRKTVNTEAFF	TGTGCCAGCAGGAAGACAGTGAACACTGAAGCTTTCTTT
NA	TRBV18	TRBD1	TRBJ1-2	CASSPPTGAGGYTF	TGTGCCAGCTCACCCCCTACAGGGGCCGGGGGCTACACCTTC
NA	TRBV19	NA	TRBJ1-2	CASSIDRGAYGYTF	TGTGCCAGTAGTATAGACCGGGGGGCTTATGGCTACACCTTC
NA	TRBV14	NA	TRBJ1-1	CASSPYYMNTEAFF	TGTGCCAGCAGCCCTTATTACATGAACACTGAAGCTTTCTTT
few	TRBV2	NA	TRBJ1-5	CASKKESNQPQHF	TGTGCCAGCAAAAAGGAGAGCAATCAGCCCCAGCATTTT
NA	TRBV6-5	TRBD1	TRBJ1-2	CASRTTGGTGYTF	TGTGCCAGCAGGACTACAGGGGGCACTGGCTACACCTTC
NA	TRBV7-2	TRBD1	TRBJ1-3	CASSQDRGSGNTIYF	TGTGCCAGCAGCCAGGACAGGGGTTCTGGAAACACCATATATTTT
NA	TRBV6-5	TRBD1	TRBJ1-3	CASRQGVGNTIYF	TGTGCCAGTCGACAGGGTGTTGGAAACACCATATATTTT